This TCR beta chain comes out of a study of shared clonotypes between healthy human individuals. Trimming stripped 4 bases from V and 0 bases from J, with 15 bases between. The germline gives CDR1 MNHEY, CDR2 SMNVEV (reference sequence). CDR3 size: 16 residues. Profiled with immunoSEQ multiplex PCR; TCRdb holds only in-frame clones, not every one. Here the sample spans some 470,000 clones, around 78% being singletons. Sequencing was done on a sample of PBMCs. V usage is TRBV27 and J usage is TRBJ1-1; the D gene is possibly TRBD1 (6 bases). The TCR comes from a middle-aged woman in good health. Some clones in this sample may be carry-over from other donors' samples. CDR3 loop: CASSSSGAPMNTEAFF. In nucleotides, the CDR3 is TGTGCCAGCAGTTCTTCAGGGGCCCCCATGAACACTGAAGCTTTCTTT.